One sample yielded the 15 T cell receptor beta chains listed below, sequenced in a study of shared clonotypes between healthy human individuals. Sequenced by immunoSEQ multiplex PCR; TCRdb stores in-frame clones only, minus some. The sample holds hundreds of thousands of clones; more than 70% are singletons and the top ten take 1.5% to 2%. Specimen: memory CD4+ T cells sorted from blood. Documented subset: CD45RA-negative fraction. These receptors were collected from a woman aged 30 to 39 in good health.

This chain uses TRBV29-1 with TRBJ1-2, with D perhaps TRBD1 (6 bases). Trimming cost V 6 bases and J 0 bases, with 17 bases left between them. Germline loops: CDR1 SQVTM, CDR2 ANQGSEA. This CDR3 spans 15 amino acids. In nucleotides, the CDR3 is TGCAGCGTGGCCGGACAGAGAACTACTAACTATGGCTACACCTTC. Residues: CSVAGQRTTNYGYTF.

V and J are TRBV5-3 and TRBJ2-1; 8 bases match TRBD2. TRBV5-3 is flagged as an ORF with uncertain function. The CDR3 runs to 16 residues. With V trimmed by 2 bases and J by 6 bases, 10 bases remained unmatched. In DNA form, the CDR3 reads TGTGCCAGAAGCTTCCCCGGGACTAGGTCGACCAATGAGCAGTTCTTC. It codes for CARSFPGTRSTNEQFF.

This chain connects TRBV6-6 to TRBJ2-7; 10 bases match TRBD2. Losses at the gene ends were 4 bases for V and 6 bases for J; bases not matched to a gene: 6. Germline CDR1 MNHNY, CDR2 SVGAGI (reference sequence). The length of the CDR3 is 14 residues. The CDR3 bases are TGTGCCAGCAGTTCATCGCTAGCGGGAGTCGAGCAGTACTTC. This encodes CASSSSLAGVEQYF.

The chain links TRBV7-8 to TRBJ1-2, with D maybe TRBD1 (6 bases). The CDR3 spans 14 residues. Trimming stripped 0 bases from V and 5 bases from J, with 10 bases between. Germline CDR1 reads SGHVS; CDR2 reads FQNEAQ. Here the CDR3 DNA reads TGTGCCAGCAGCTTAGCCGTGGACAGTTATGGCTACACCTTC. This encodes CASSLAVDSYGYTF. The whole variable domain, remainder taken from reference TRBV7-8 and TRBJ1-2, is GAGVSQSPRYKVAKRGQDVALRCDPISGHVSLFWYQQALGQGPEFLTYFQNEAQLDKSGLPSDRFFAERPEGSVSTLKIQRTQQEDSAVYLCASSLAVDSYGYTFGSGTRLTVV.

For this clone: This sample also contains other DNA sequences that code for the same CDR3. The V gene is TRBV19, the J gene TRBJ2-1, with D possibly TRBD2 on 6 matching bases. V lost 1 base and J lost 3, with 10 bases in between. CDR3 length: 15 residues. From germline, CDR1 is LNHDA and CDR2 SQIVND (reference sequence). Here the CDR3 DNA reads TGTGCCAGTAGTATAGGATCCGGGGGCTACAATGAGCAGTTCTTC. Translation gives CASSIGSGGYNEQFF.

Comments on this clone: Compared with germline, one end of the junction differs, possibly owing to a read error. This rearrangement joins TRBV6-6 to TRBJ1-2, with 10 nucleotides matching TRBD1. This CDR3 comprises 14 residues. Germline assignment: CDR1 MNHNY and CDR2 SVGAGI (reference sequence). CDR3 DNA sequence: TGTGCCATCAGTCCCGGGACAGGGGAAGATGGCTACACCTTC. It yields the protein CAISPGTGEDGYTF.

A few counts support this clone. The gene calls are TRBV7-2 and TRBJ2-3, with a tentative D call TRBD1 (6 bases). Germline CDR1 reads SGHTA; CDR2 reads FQGNSA. V lost 6 bases and J 2 bases, leaving 18 bases between the germline ends. The CDR3 has 16 residues. The CDR3 is CASSPLGRGNTDTQYF. The DNA of the CDR3 is TGTGCCAGCAGTCCCCTAGGTAGGGGGAACACAGATACGCAGTATTTT.

The chain employs TRBV29-1 and TRBJ1-4; D gene unclear. This CDR3 has 13 amino acids. Germline V lookup: CDR1 SQVTM, CDR2 ANQGSEA. Trimming removed 7 bases from V and 3 bases from J, with 12 bases in between. Here the CDR3 reads CSAQTGANEKLFF. The CDR3 DNA reads as TGCAGCGCCCAGACGGGTGCTAATGAAAAACTGTTTTTT.

The chain uses TRBV14 and TRBJ2-6; D gene ambiguous. The CDR3 sequence is 15 residues long. Per germline, CDR1 SGHDN and CDR2 FVKESK. V lost 2 bases to trimming and J lost 0 bases, with 5 bases between them. CDR3 in DNA: TGTGCCAGCAGCCAACAATTCTCTGGGGCCAACGTCCTGACTTTC. Translation: CASSQQFSGANVLTF.

The genes are TRBV29-1 and TRBJ1-5; D may be TRBD1 (6 bases). CDR3 length: 13 residues. V was cut by 5 bases and J by 2 bases, with 10 bases left in between. Germline V gene lookup returns CDR1 SQVTM and CDR2 ANQGSEA. The CDR3 nucleotides read TGCAGCGTTCTAGGGGGTGGCAATCAGCCCCAGCATTTT. Residues: CSVLGGGNQPQHF.

The chain couples TRBV7-7 to TRBJ2-7, with 8 bases that match TRBD1. This CDR3 has 13 amino acids. V was clipped by 5 bases and J by 10 bases; unmatched bases: 10. The germline V gene encodes CDR1 SSHAT and CDR2 FNYEAQ (reference sequence). The CDR3 reads CASSPTTGGKQYF. In nucleotides, the CDR3 is TGTGCCAGCAGCCCAACTACAGGGGGGAAACAGTACTTC.

The J gene is TRBJ2-5, the V gene TRBV5-4; 10 positions agree with TRBD2. J lost 1 base, V lost 1 base, and 1 base had no gene match. CDR1 SGHNT and CDR2 YYREEE come from the germline V gene (reference sequence). This CDR3 spans 15 amino acids. The CDR3 DNA reads TGTGCCAGCAGCTTGCGGACTAGCGGCCAAGAGACCCAGTACTTC. It yields the protein CASSLRTSGQETQYF.

The V gene is TRBV6-5, the J gene TRBJ1-2; TRBD1 agrees at 7 bases. CDR3 size: 14 residues. Losses at the gene ends were 2 bases for V and 3 bases for J; bases not matched to a gene: 3. The V gene's germline CDR1 is MNHEY and CDR2 SVGAGI. CDR3 DNA sequence: TGTGCCAGCAGTTACGGGGACAGAGACTATGGCTACACCTTC. It specifies CASSYGDRDYGYTF.

This chain uses TRBV19 with TRBJ1-2; 9 bases line up with TRBD1. The CDR3 has 17 residues. V lost 4 bases, J lost 4 bases, and 13 bases stayed unmatched. CDR1 and CDR2 (germline): LNHDA, SQIVND (reference sequence). The CDR3 sequence is CASSTPYGTGNSYGYTF. The CDR3 DNA is TGTGCCAGTAGTACGCCCTACGGGACAGGGAACAGCTATGGCTACACCTTC.

J is TRBJ2-7 and V is TRBV7-6, with 12 bases matching TRBD1. Germline loops: CDR1 SGHVS, CDR2 FNYEAQ. V lost 5 bases and J lost 7; bases outside the gene matches: 6. The CDR3 runs to 14 residues. CDR3 in amino acids: CASSLGQGAWEQYF. CDR3 DNA sequence: TGTGCCAGCAGCCTGGGACAGGGGGCGTGGGAGCAGTACTTC.